These 25 T cell receptor beta chains were sequenced from one sample in a study of OX40 agonist ivuxolimab in advanced cancers. Profiled with immunoSEQ multiplex PCR; TCRdb holds only in-frame clones, not every one. Among about 43,000 clones, 70% to 90% were seen once, and the ten largest hold roughly 25%. Here the sequenced sample was CD4+ or CD8+ T cells sorted from blood, taken in a trial of the OX40 agonist ivuxolimab. The receptors come from an adult with an advanced solid tumor such as melanoma, head and neck, liver or kidney cancer.

V and J are TRBV19 and TRBJ2-1, with D hard to call. Germline CDR1 is LNHDA and CDR2 is SQIVND (reference sequence). CDR3 length: 16 residues. Trimming took off 1 base at V and 4 bases at J, with 14 bases between the two ends. The CDR3 DNA reads as TGTGCCAGTAGTATAGGTCAGGCTCGGTTTTACAATGAGCAGTTCTTC. This translates into CASSIGQARFYNEQFF.

This chain connects TRBV28 to TRBJ2-7, with 16 nucleotides matching TRBD2. V was pared by 5 bases and J by 5 bases, with 12 bases of the junction left unmatched. Germline CDR1 is MDHEN and CDR2 is SYDVKM. This CDR3 has 18 residues. The DNA for the CDR3 is TGTGCCAGCAGTGCCTGGGGACTAGCGGGAGGGCCTCAGAACGAGCAGTACTTC. Its protein is CASSAWGLAGGPQNEQYF.

The rearrangement uses TRBV29-1 and TRBJ2-7; D might be TRBD1 or TRBD2, each matching 6 bases. CDR1 SQVTM and CDR2 ANQGSEA come from the germline V gene. Trimming pared 5 bases from V and 2 bases from J, leaving 19 bases between. This CDR3 is 15 amino acids long. CDR3 in DNA: TGCAGCGTTCCCCCCGGGGGCAGCACCCCCTACGAGCAGTACTTC. Its protein is CSVPPGGSTPYEQYF.

The chain couples TRBV7-9 to TRBJ2-1; tentative D call: TRBD1 (5 bases). Germline values: CDR1 SEHNR, CDR2 FQNEAQ (reference sequence). V lost 6 bases, J lost 2 bases, and 17 bases lay in between. CDR3 length: 16 amino acids. The chain's CDR3 is CASSRFGAGTYNEQFF. CDR3 sequence (DNA): TGTGCCAGCAGTCGTTTTGGGGCAGGGACCTACAATGAGCAGTTCTTC.

The chain couples TRBV6-5 to TRBJ1-2; D is perhaps TRBD1 (6 bases). Trimming stripped 7 bases from V and 7 bases from J, with 10 bases between. The CDR3 spans 11 residues. Germline V gives CDR1 MNHEY, CDR2 SVGAGI. This CDR3 is CASNPGAGYTF. The CDR3, as DNA: TGTGCCAGCAACCCAGGGGCTGGCTACACCTTC.

This clone was detected once. The V and J genes are TRBV4-2 and TRBJ1-1; D is undetermined. In germline, CDR1 is LGHNA, CDR2 YNFKEQ. The CDR3 has 13 residues. V lost 1 base to trimming and J lost 1 base, with 4 bases between them. Here the CDR3 DNA reads TGTGCCAGCAGCCAAGTTGCGAACACTGAAGCTTTCTTT. Translated: CASSQVANTEAFF.

This chain joins TRBV19 and TRBJ1-5; weak D call: TRBD1 (6 bases). Germline V lookup: CDR1 LNHDA, CDR2 SQIVND (reference sequence). This CDR3 contains 14 residues. Trimming removed 7 bases from V and 4 bases from J, with 14 bases in between. The CDR3 nucleotides are TGTGCCAGTAAACCGGGACAAATTAATCAGCCCCAGCATTTT. Residues: CASKPGQINQPQHF.

The gene calls are TRBV7-3 and TRBJ1-1; weak D call: TRBD1 (6 bases). The CDR3 has 14 amino acids. CDR1 is SGHTA and CDR2 is FQGTGA in the germline V gene. Trimming shortened V by 5 bases and J by 5 bases, and 15 bases separated the two germline ends. The CDR3 is CASSTGTGETEAFF. For the CDR3, the DNA is TGTGCCAGCAGCACAGGGACCGGGGAGACTGAAGCTTTCTTT.

The CDR3 spells CASSWTMANEQFF. For the CDR3, the DNA is TGTGCCAGCAGCTGGACTATGGCCAATGAGCAGTTCTTC. This sequence joins TRBV5-8 and TRBJ2-1; D might be TRBD2 (6 bases). This CDR3 is built from 13 residues. Germline CDR1 is SGHTS and CDR2 is YDEGEE. V was trimmed by 3 bases and J by 6 bases, leaving 10 bases between them.

The CDR3 DNA reads as TGTGCCAGCAGCCCGTGGGGCGGCTACGAGCAGTACTTC. Amino acids: CASSPWGGYEQYF. The chain recombines TRBV7-3 with TRBJ2-7; D perhaps matches TRBD1 (5 bases). The germline V gene has CDR1 SGHTA and CDR2 FQGTGA. This CDR3 contains 13 residues. V was trimmed by 5 bases and J by 3 bases, leaving 11 bases between them.

This chain uses TRBV11-2 with TRBJ2-1; no clear D. V gave up 1 base and J gave up 6 bases, with 10 bases separating them. Germline V gene data show CDR1 as SGHAT and CDR2 as FQNNGV. The CDR3 consists of 14 residues. CDR3 sequence reads: CASSLGLSPNEQFF. The CDR3 DNA sequence: TGTGCCAGCAGCTTAGGTCTGTCACCCAATGAGCAGTTCTTC.

The chain combines TRBV7-8 with TRBJ2-7; the D is unclear. The germline CDR1 and CDR2 sequences are SGHVS and FQNEAQ. The CDR3 runs 12 residues. Trimming removed 2 bases from V and 6 bases from J, with 8 bases in between. DNA of the CDR3: TGTGCCAGCAGCTTAAGCATCAGCGAGCAGTACTTC. Its translation: CASSLSISEQYF.

The V and J genes are TRBV18 and TRBJ2-5; D could derive from TRBD1 or TRBD2 (5 bases each). The V end was cut by 4 bases, the J end by 3 bases, with 12 bases between. The CDR3 is 14 residues long. Germline V gene data show CDR1 as KGHSH and CDR2 as LQKENI. The chain's CDR3 is CASSLPGPEETQYF. The CDR3, as DNA: TGTGCCAGCTCACTGCCGGGACCCGAAGAGACCCAGTACTTC.

The sample holds one count of this clone. The V gene is TRBV4-2, the J gene TRBJ2-7; no clear D gene. CDR3 length: 16 residues. Germline CDR1 and CDR2: LGHNA and YNFKEQ. V was trimmed by 0 bases and J by 2 bases, leaving 14 bases between them. Here the CDR3 reads CASSQDIQAGTYEQYF. CDR3 DNA: TGTGCCAGCAGCCAAGATATTCAGGCAGGCACCTACGAGCAGTACTTC.

V usage is TRBV21-1 and J usage is TRBJ1-5; the table's D call, TRBD1, has no DNA check behind it. TRBV21-1 is deemed a pseudogene. This CDR3 has 13 residues. The CDR3 nucleotides are TGTGCCAGCAGAGGACAGGTCAATCAGCCCCAGCATTTT. Amino acid sequence: CASRGQVNQPQHF.

The chain recombines TRBV6-5 with TRBJ2-7, with 7 positions matching TRBD2. J gave up 1 base and V 8 bases, and 5 bases lay outside the gene matches. The CDR3 is 13 residues long. The germline V gene encodes CDR1 MNHEY and CDR2 SVGAGI. Here the CDR3 reads CASGGGDSYEQYF. The CDR3 nucleotides are TGTGCCAGCGGTGGGGGGGATTCCTACGAGCAGTACTTC.

This sequence joins TRBV7-9 and TRBJ2-3, with D perhaps matching TRBD2 (6 bases). Between the trimmed V and J ends, which lost 0 bases and 4 bases, there was a span of 14 bases. The V gene's germline CDR1 is SEHNR and CDR2 FQNEAQ (reference sequence). The CDR3 covers 16 residues. CDR3 nucleotide sequence: TGTGCCAGCAGCTTAGCGCCCAGCGGGTTATCAGATACGCAGTATTTT. Protein sequence: CASSLAPSGLSDTQYF.

The gene calls are TRBV19 and TRBJ1-1, with 8 positions matching TRBD1. In germline, CDR1 is LNHDA, CDR2 SQIVND (reference sequence). The J segment lost 4 bases and the V segment lost 6 bases, leaving 7 bases of the junction unmatched. This CDR3 has 14 amino acids. The DNA for the CDR3 is TGTGCCAGTAGCCTGACAGGGGCCAGCACTGAAGCTTTCTTT. The encoded protein is CASSLTGASTEAFF.

The rearrangement uses TRBV4-2 and TRBJ2-2; 10 bases fit TRBD2. The CDR3 length is 18 residues. The germline gives CDR1 LGHNA, CDR2 YNFKEQ. V lost 0 bases, J lost 4 bases, and 8 bases stayed unmatched. CDR3 bases: TGTGCCAGCAGCCAAGATACGTCGGCTAGCGGGGGCACCGGGGAGCTGTTTTTT. Its translation is CASSQDTSASGGTGELFF.

This chain uses TRBV5-1 with TRBJ2-3; 10 positions agree with TRBD2. Germline CDR1 SGHRS, CDR2 YFSETQ. Losses at the gene ends were 4 bases for V and 1 base for J; bases not matched to a gene: 6. This CDR3 comprises 16 residues. CDR3 sequence reads: CASSPPLAGGTDTQYF. In DNA, the CDR3 is TGCGCCAGCAGCCCCCCTCTAGCGGGAGGCACAGATACGCAGTATTTT.

In DNA, the CDR3 is TGTGCCAGCAGCTTGGTACAGGGTAGGCATTCACCCCTCCACTTT. This sequence encodes CASSLVQGRHSPLHF. The chain combines TRBV5-6 with TRBJ1-6, with TRBD1 as a possible D gene (6 bases). The V gene lost 0 bases and the J gene lost 8 bases, with 12 bases spanning the gap. The CDR3 runs 15 residues. CDR1 and CDR2 (germline): SGHDT, YYEEEE.

This chain joins TRBV19 and TRBJ2-5, with D possibly called TRBD1 or TRBD2 (5 bases each). The V gene's germline CDR1 is LNHDA and CDR2 SQIVND (reference sequence). Trimming took 3 bases from V and 2 from J, leaving 16 bases between them. The CDR3 contains 16 residues. The CDR3 protein is CASSIYGRDGQETQYF. The CDR3 region has the DNA TGTGCCAGTAGTATTTACGGCAGGGACGGTCAAGAGACCCAGTACTTC.

The V gene is TRBV12-5, the J gene TRBJ2-3, with TRBD1 matching 10 bases. V lost 6 bases, J lost 4 bases, and 7 bases stayed unmatched. CDR3 length: 15 amino acids. Germline lookup yields CDR1 LGHNT and CDR2 FRNRAP. CDR3 in amino acids: CASGNPGQGSDTQYF. CDR3 sequence (DNA): TGTGCTAGTGGAAACCCGGGACAGGGGTCAGATACGCAGTATTTT.

This clone was detected once. The chain couples TRBV12-2 to TRBJ1-5; no check of the table's D call, TRBD1, against the DNA was made. TRBV12-2 has pseudogene status. This CDR3 has 17 residues. The CDR3 protein is CASRLTAGTAYNQPQHF. CDR3 in DNA: TGTGCAAGTCGCTTGACGGCCGGGACAGCCTACAATCAGCCCCAGCATTTT.

This clone was observed a few times. The V gene is TRBV13, the J gene TRBJ2-7, with D maybe TRBD2 (5 bases). Trimming pared 8 bases from V and 0 bases from J, leaving 11 bases between. This CDR3 has 13 amino acids. Per the germline V gene, CDR1 is PRHDT and CDR2 is FYEKMQ (reference sequence). CDR3 DNA sequence: TGTGCCAGCTGTCGTGGGAGCTCCTACGAGCAGTACTTC. It encodes CASCRGSSYEQYF.